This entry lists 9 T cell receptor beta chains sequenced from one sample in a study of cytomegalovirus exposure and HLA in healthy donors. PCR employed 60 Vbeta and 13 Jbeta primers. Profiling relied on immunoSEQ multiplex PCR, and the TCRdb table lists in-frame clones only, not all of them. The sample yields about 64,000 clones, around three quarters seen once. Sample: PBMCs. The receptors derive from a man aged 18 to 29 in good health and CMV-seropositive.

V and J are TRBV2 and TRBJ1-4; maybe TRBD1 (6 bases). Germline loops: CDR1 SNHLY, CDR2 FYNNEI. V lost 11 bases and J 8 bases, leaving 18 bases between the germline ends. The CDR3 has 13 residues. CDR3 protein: CASVPRTAEKLFF. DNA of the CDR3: TGTGCCTCCGTTCCGAGGACAGCCGAAAAACTGTTTTTT.

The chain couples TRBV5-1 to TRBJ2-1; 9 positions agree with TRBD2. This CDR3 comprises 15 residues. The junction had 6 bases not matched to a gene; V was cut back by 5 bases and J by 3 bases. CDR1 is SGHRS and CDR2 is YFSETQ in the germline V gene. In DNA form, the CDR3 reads TGCGCCAGCAGATGGGATAGCGGGGGCTACAATGAGCAGTTCTTC. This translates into CASRWDSGGYNEQFF.

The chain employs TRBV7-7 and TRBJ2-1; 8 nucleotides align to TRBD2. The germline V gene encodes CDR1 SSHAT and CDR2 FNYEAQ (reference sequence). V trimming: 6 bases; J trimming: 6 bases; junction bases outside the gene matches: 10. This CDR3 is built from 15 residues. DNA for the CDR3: TGTGCCAGCAGTCCCGGACTAGCTTCGTCCAATGAGCAGTTCTTC. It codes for CASSPGLASSNEQFF.

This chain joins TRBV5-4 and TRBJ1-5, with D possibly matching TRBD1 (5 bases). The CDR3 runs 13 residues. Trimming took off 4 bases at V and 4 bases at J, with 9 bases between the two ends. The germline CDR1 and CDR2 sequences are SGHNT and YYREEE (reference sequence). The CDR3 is CASSTQGNQPQHF. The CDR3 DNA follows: TGTGCCAGCAGCACTCAGGGAAATCAGCCCCAGCATTTT.

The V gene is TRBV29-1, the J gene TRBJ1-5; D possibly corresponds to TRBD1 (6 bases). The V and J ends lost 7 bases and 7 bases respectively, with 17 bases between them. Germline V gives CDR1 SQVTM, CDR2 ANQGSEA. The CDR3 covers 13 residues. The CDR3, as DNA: TGCAGCGCAGGGGAACAGGTGGGACAGCCCCAGCATTTT. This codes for CSAGEQVGQPQHF.

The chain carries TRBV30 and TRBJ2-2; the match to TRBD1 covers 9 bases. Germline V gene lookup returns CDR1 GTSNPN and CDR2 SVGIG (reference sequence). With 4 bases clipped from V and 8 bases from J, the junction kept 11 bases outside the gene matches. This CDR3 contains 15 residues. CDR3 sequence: CAWKPGTGTWGELFF. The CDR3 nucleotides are TGTGCCTGGAAACCCGGGACAGGGACCTGGGGGGAGCTGTTTTTT.

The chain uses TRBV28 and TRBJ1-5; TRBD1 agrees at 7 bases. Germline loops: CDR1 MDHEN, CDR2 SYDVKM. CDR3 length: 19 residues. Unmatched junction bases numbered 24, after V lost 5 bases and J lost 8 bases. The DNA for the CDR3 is TGTGCCAGCAGTCCAGAACTTCGGCGGGACAGCAGTCCTTTGAAGCCCCAGCATTTT. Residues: CASSPELRRDSSPLKPQHF.

CDR3 residues: CSVDRAADTQYF. CDR3 nucleotide sequence: TGCAGCGTGGACAGGGCGGCAGATACGCAGTATTTT. This chain connects TRBV29-1 to TRBJ2-3; 8 nucleotides align to TRBD1. Germline CDR1 is SQVTM and CDR2 is ANQGSEA. The CDR3 totals 12 residues. Trimming at V came to 6 bases and at J to 4 bases, leaving 3 bases not matched to a gene.

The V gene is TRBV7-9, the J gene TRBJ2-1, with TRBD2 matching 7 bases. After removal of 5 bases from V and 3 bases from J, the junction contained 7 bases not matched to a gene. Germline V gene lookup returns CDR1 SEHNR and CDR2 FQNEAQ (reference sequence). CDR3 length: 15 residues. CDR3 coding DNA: TGTGCCAGCAGCCGCTCTAGCGGTGGCTACAATGAGCAGTTCTTC. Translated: CASSRSSGGYNEQFF.